This is a list of T cell receptor beta chains from one sample in a study of cytomegalovirus exposure and HLA in healthy donors. Sequencing was performed with immunoSEQ multiplex PCR; in TCRdb, only in-frame clones are kept and a portion is missing. Among roughly 200,000 clones listed, roughly 87% were seen once. Sequenced input: PBMCs. The receptors were gathered from a man aged 45 to 65 in good health and CMV-seronegative. CDR3s include the opening cysteine and the closing phenylalanine or tryptophan. Fields, in order: J gene, CDR3 length, clone size, D gene, V gene, CDR3 protein, CDR3 DNA. The D gene is left open where the match is weak. Expanded clones get a size class; other rows say once, few or many, or leave the size out.

>TRBJ1-2|13|-|-|TRBV28
CASRYRDGYGYTF
TGTGCCAGCAGGTACAGGGATGGCTATGGCTACACCTTC
>TRBJ1-3|15|-|TRBD1|TRBV6-1
CASSLRQGSGNTIYF
TGTGCCAGCTCCCTAAGACAGGGTTCTGGAAACACCATATATTTT
>TRBJ2-1|13|few|TRBD1|TRBV7-3
CASSSGQGDEQFF
TGTGCCAGCAGCTCTGGACAGGGGGATGAGCAGTTCTTC
>TRBJ2-7|14|-|-|TRBV19
CASSDTGDRNEQYF
TGTGCCAGTAGTGATACAGGAGATCGCAACGAGCAGTACTTC
>TRBJ2-5|13|once|-|TRBV10-3
CAISDRQWETQYF
TGTGCCATCAGTGATAGACAGTGGGAGACCCAGTACTTC
>TRBJ2-7|14|-|TRBD1|TRBV7-2
CASSFWGQGYEQYF
TGTGCCAGCAGCTTCTGGGGACAGGGCTACGAGCAGTACTTC
>TRBJ1-5|16|-|-|TRBV7-2
CASSLAAQGSNQPQHF
TGTGCCAGCAGCTTAGCGGCGCAGGGTAGCAATCAGCCCCAGCATTTT
>TRBJ1-2|13|-|-|TRBV30
CAWSPGPGYGYTF
TGTGCCTGGAGTCCAGGCCCAGGCTATGGCTACACCTTC
>TRBJ2-7|13|few|-|TRBV7-9
CASSQNRDNEQYF
TGTGCCAGCAGCCAAAACAGGGACAACGAGCAGTACTTC
>TRBJ2-7|15|once|TRBD1|TRBV6-1
CASSERMTGGYEQYF
TGTGCCAGCAGTGAAAGGATGACAGGGGGCTACGAGCAGTACTTC
>TRBJ2-5|16|-|-|TRBV7-3
CASSLSPSGFQETQYF
TGTGCCAGCAGCTTAAGCCCCTCAGGGTTTCAGGAGACCCAGTACTTC
>TRBJ2-5|15|-|TRBD2|TRBV7-2
CASSHPSGRAVTQYF
TGTGCCAGCAGCCATCCTAGCGGGAGGGCCGTGACCCAGTACTTC
>TRBJ1-1|14|-|TRBD1|TRBV7-9
CASSFGDRLTEAFF
TGTGCCAGCAGCTTCGGGGACAGACTTACTGAAGCTTTCTTT
>TRBJ1-4|15|-|-|TRBV2
CASSERGAYNEKLFF
TGTGCCAGCAGTGAACGGGGAGCGTATAATGAAAAACTGTTTTTT
>TRBJ2-3|14|-|-|TRBV29-1
CSVDQAGGTDTQYF
TGCAGCGTTGATCAAGCTGGGGGGACAGATACGCAGTATTTT
>TRBJ2-7|13|once|TRBD2|TRBV7-9
CASSRTSNYEQYF
TGTGCCAGCAGCCGGACTAGTAACTACGAGCAGTACTTC
>TRBJ1-6|16|once|-|TRBV7-2
CASSLDRLENNSPLHF
TGTGCCAGCAGCTTAGACAGGCTTGAAAATAATTCACCCCTCCACTTT
>TRBJ1-2|14|-|-|TRBV28
CASSLGRVNYGYTF
TGTGCCAGCAGTTTGGGCAGGGTGAACTATGGCTACACCTTC
>TRBJ2-5|14|-|-|TRBV30
CAWGPGSGRETQYF
TGTGCCTGGGGACCGGGATCAGGGAGGGAGACCCAGTACTTC
>TRBJ2-7|16|-|-|TRBV30
CAWRTRPVNIYTEQYF
TGTGCCTGGAGAACCAGGCCGGTGAATATCTATACCGAGCAGTACTTC